Following are 27 T cell receptor beta chains from one sample sequenced in a study of blood T cell repertoires in COVID-19 (dated by TCRdb to 2020 to 2021). Receptor amplification or capture employed the immunoSEQ multiplex PCR assay. Drawn from immuneACCESS, this table holds only the in-frame rearrangements with V and J called that TCRdb kept. Clones are partly lost; checked studies trace under half to an unresolved V gene and leave the rest unexplained. The sample table contains 95,000 to 150,000 clones; only one count was recorded for around 86% of them. The ten largest clones capture just over 6.5% of the sample. Material for sequencing was peripheral blood. These receptors were collected from a man at least 80 years old with active or convalescent COVID-19.

V gene TRBV5-1 combines with J gene TRBJ1-4; 9 positions agree with TRBD1. J lost 8 bases, V lost 2 bases, and 7 bases had no gene match. This CDR3 has 15 amino acids. Germline V gene data show CDR1 as SGHRS and CDR2 as YFSETQ. The CDR3 loop is CASSFSGQGLEKLFF. CDR3 sequence (DNA): TGCGCCAGCAGCTTTTCGGGACAGGGTCTCGAAAAACTGTTTTTT. Variable domain in full (rest from reference TRBV5-1 and TRBJ1-4): KAGVTQTPRYLIKTRGQQVTLSCSPISGHRSVSWYQQTPGQGLQFLFEYFSETQRNKGNFPGRFSGRQFSNSRSEMNVSTLELGDSALYLCASSFSGQGLEKLFFGSGTQLSVL.

This chain uses TRBV5-4 with TRBJ1-1, with 8 bases matching TRBD1. The CDR3 has 13 residues. With V trimmed by 4 bases and J by 7 bases, 6 bases remained unmatched. The germline CDR1 and CDR2 sequences are SGHNT and YYREEE (reference sequence). This chain's CDR3 is CASSADREGEAFF. DNA of the CDR3: TGTGCCAGCAGCGCGGACAGGGAGGGTGAAGCTTTCTTT.

The V gene is TRBV6-5, the J gene TRBJ2-7; possible D gene TRBD1, 6 bases. The CDR3 contains 14 residues. V lost 6 bases to trimming and J lost 4 bases, with 16 bases between them. Germline loops: CDR1 MNHEY, CDR2 SVGAGI. In DNA, the CDR3 is TGTGCCAGCAGCCCGGGACATGGTGGGTACGAGCAGTACTTC. Protein: CASSPGHGGYEQYF.

The CDR3 bases are TGTGCCAGCAGAAGGACTGCCAACACCGGGGAGCTGTTTTTT. Residues: CASRRTANTGELFF. V gene TRBV6-4 combines with J gene TRBJ2-2; weak D call: TRBD2 (5 bases). V gave up 6 bases and J gave up 2 bases, with 10 bases separating them. Germline V gene lookup returns CDR1 MRHNA and CDR2 SNTAGT. This CDR3 is 14 amino acids long.

This rearrangement joins TRBV27 to TRBJ2-5; TRBD1 aligns across 10 bases. The length of the CDR3 is 15 residues. Losses at the gene ends were 6 bases for V and 4 bases for J; bases not matched to a gene: 8. CDR1 MNHEY and CDR2 SMNVEV come from the germline V gene (reference sequence). The CDR3 loop is CASRRDRGSTETQYF. The DNA for the CDR3 is TGTGCCAGCAGAAGGGACAGGGGCTCTACAGAGACCCAGTACTTC.

This sequence joins TRBV19 and TRBJ1-5; TRBD1 might be the D (5 bases). This CDR3 has 13 residues. Per the germline V gene, CDR1 is LNHDA and CDR2 is SQIVND (reference sequence). V dropped 6 bases and J dropped 5 bases, with 11 bases sitting between them. CDR3 nucleotide sequence: TGTGCCAGTAGGCCAGGGCAGGATCAGCCCCAGCATTTT. Protein: CASRPGQDQPQHF.

The chain is built from TRBV11-3 and TRBJ2-2, with TRBD2 identical over 13 bases. CDR1 is SGHNT, CDR2 YENEEA, per germline. J was trimmed by 1 base and V by 5 bases; bases with no gene match: 1. This CDR3 is built from 16 residues. The CDR3 spells CASSRLAGGNTGELFF. The CDR3 nucleotides read TGTGCCAGCAGCCGACTAGCGGGGGGGAACACCGGGGAGCTGTTTTTT.

The table lists this clone with a count of one. This sequence joins TRBV7-3 and TRBJ1-2; 7 bases are a match to TRBD1. Germline CDR1 SGHTA, CDR2 FQGTGA. V shed 5 bases and J 4 bases; nucleotides not matched to a gene: 7. The CDR3 extends over 14 amino acids. The chain's CDR3 is CASSPSGQFYGYTF. CDR3 DNA sequence: TGTGCCAGCAGCCCATCGGGACAGTTCTATGGCTACACCTTC.

The V gene is TRBV3-1 (or the pseudogene TRBV3-2), the J gene TRBJ1-2; D possibly corresponds to TRBD1 (5 bases). Trimming left V 3 bases short and J 7 bases short, with 12 bases between. Germline V gives CDR1 LGHDT, CDR2 YNNKEL (reference sequence). The CDR3 has 13 amino acids. The CDR3 coding sequence is TGTGCCAGCAGCCAGGGGACGGGAGCTGGCTACACCTTC. Translated, it gives CASSQGTGAGYTF.

V gene TRBV27 combines with J gene TRBJ1-6, with D tentatively TRBD1 (6 bases). CDR1 is MNHEY and CDR2 is SMNVEV in the germline V gene (reference sequence). The CDR3 consists of 15 residues. V was trimmed by 3 bases and J by 3 bases, leaving 9 bases between them. CDR3 nucleotide sequence: TGTGCCAGCAGTTTGAGGACAGTCTATAATTCACCCCTCCACTTT. It yields the protein CASSLRTVYNSPLHF.

This sequence joins TRBV5-1 and TRBJ2-2, with 8 positions matching TRBD2. The V and J ends lost 4 bases and 4 bases, in that order; junction bases with no gene match: 6. Germline CDR1 is SGHRS and CDR2 is YFSETQ. The CDR3 loop spans 15 amino acids. In DNA form, the CDR3 reads TGCGCCAGCAGCAGTACTAGCGGTGCCACCGGGGAGCTGTTTTTT. Its translation: CASSSTSGATGELFF.

CDR3 nucleotide sequence: TGTGCCAGCAGTGAATTTTTAGGCCTAGCGGTCCAAGAGACCCAGTACTTC. Protein sequence: CASSEFLGLAVQETQYF. The chain joins TRBV2 to TRBJ2-5; TRBD2 agrees at 7 bases. V gave up 2 bases and J gave up 1 base; unmatched junction bases: 10. Germline V gene sequence: CDR1 SNHLY, CDR2 FYNNEI. The CDR3 is 17 amino acids.

This clone has a single count. The chain combines TRBV19 with TRBJ1-5, with 9 positions matching TRBD1. CDR3 length: 19 amino acids. The junction had 15 bases not matched to a gene; V was cut back by 4 bases and J by 2 bases. The germline CDR1 and CDR2 sequences are LNHDA and SQIVND (reference sequence). The CDR3 here is CASSTGTGSMWIGNQPQHF. CDR3 nucleotides: TGTGCCAGTAGTACCGGGACAGGGAGTATGTGGATAGGCAATCAGCCCCAGCATTTT. Variable domain in full (rest from reference TRBV19 and TRBJ1-5): DGGITQSPKYLFRKEGQNVTLSCEQNLNHDAMYWYRQDPGQGLRLIYYSQIVNDFQKGDIAEGYSVSREKKESFPLTVTSAQKNPTAFYLCASSTGTGSMWIGNQPQHFGDGTRLSIL.

The V and J genes are TRBV6-6 and TRBJ2-5; 10 nucleotides line up with TRBD1. V lost 5 bases and J lost 4; bases outside the gene matches: 7. Germline-derived CDR1 and CDR2 are MNHNY and SVGAGI (reference sequence). The CDR3 has 15 amino acids. The CDR3 region is CASSIRTGGGETQYF. Here the CDR3 DNA reads TGTGCCAGCAGTATCCGGACAGGGGGAGGAGAGACCCAGTACTTC.

The chain joins TRBV3-1 (or the pseudogene TRBV3-2) to TRBJ2-2; D is perhaps TRBD1 (6 bases). The V and J ends lost 2 bases and 3 bases respectively, with 7 bases between them. The CDR3 totals 14 residues. CDR1 is LGHDT, CDR2 YNNKEL, per germline (reference sequence). The CDR3 coding sequence is TGTGCCAGCAGCCAACGACAGGACACCGGGGAGCTGTTTTTT. As protein: CASSQRQDTGELFF.

The chain couples TRBV4-1 to TRBJ2-3; 15 bases align to TRBD2. Losses at the gene ends were 1 base for V and 8 bases for J; bases not matched to a gene: 7. The CDR3 spans 17 residues. Germline loops: CDR1 MGHRA, CDR2 YSYEKL. CDR3 sequence (DNA): TGCGCCAGCAGCCAAGGTTGGACTAGCGGGGGGGGAGTTACGCAGTATTTT. It codes for CASSQGWTSGGGVTQYF.

V and J are TRBV3-1 (or the pseudogene TRBV3-2) and TRBJ2-3; D is ambiguous. V was pared by 0 bases and J by 0 bases, with 7 bases between. This CDR3 is 15 amino acids long. The germline gives CDR1 LGHDT, CDR2 YNNKEL (reference sequence). CDR3: CASSQDVLSTDTQYF. CDR3 in DNA: TGTGCCAGCAGCCAAGATGTGCTAAGCACAGATACGCAGTATTTT.

V usage is TRBV6-1 and J usage is TRBJ1-6; D is ambiguous. The CDR3 extends over 13 amino acids. The V end was cut by 1 base, the J end by 8 bases, with 6 bases between. The germline V gene has CDR1 MNHNS and CDR2 SASEGT. The CDR3 DNA reads TGTGCCAGCAGTGAAGTCCCGGATTCACCCCTCCACTTT. This codes for CASSEVPDSPLHF.

V gene TRBV7-9 combines with J gene TRBJ2-7; perhaps TRBD1 as D (6 bases). Per germline, CDR1 SEHNR and CDR2 FQNEAQ (reference sequence). The CDR3 covers 14 residues. Trimming pared 4 bases from V and 2 bases from J, leaving 12 bases between. CDR3 amino acids: CASSWVDRAYEQYF. CDR3 in DNA: TGTGCCAGCAGCTGGGTGGACAGAGCCTACGAGCAGTACTTC.

The chain couples TRBV7-2 to TRBJ1-6, with 8 nucleotides matching TRBD1. Trimming at V came to 5 bases and at J to 6 bases, leaving 12 bases not matched to a gene. In germline, CDR1 is SGHTA, CDR2 FQGNSA. This CDR3 is 17 amino acids long. Here the CDR3 reads CASSLRQGAPSNSPLHF. As DNA, the CDR3 is TGTGCCAGCAGCCTCCGCCAGGGGGCACCCTCTAATTCACCCCTCCACTTT.

This sequence joins TRBV27 and TRBJ2-7; 8 positions agree with TRBD1. The V gene end was trimmed by 6 bases and the J gene end by 4 bases; junction bases not matched to a gene: 8. CDR3 length: 14 amino acids. Germline CDR1 reads MNHEY; CDR2 reads SMNVEV (reference sequence). The CDR3 spells CASSIDRGGYEQYF. CDR3 DNA sequence: TGTGCCAGCAGCATAGACAGGGGAGGATACGAGCAGTACTTC.

The chain links TRBV5-4 to TRBJ2-5; 8 bases are shared with TRBD1. The V gene end was trimmed by 4 bases and the J gene end by 5 bases; junction bases not matched to a gene: 4. This CDR3 has 13 amino acids. In germline, CDR1 is SGHNT, CDR2 YYREEE (reference sequence). The CDR3, as DNA: TGTGCCAGCAGCCCGGACAGGGACGAGACCCAGTACTTC. This translates into CASSPDRDETQYF.

This chain uses TRBV9 with TRBJ2-1, with D perhaps TRBD2 (5 bases). In germline, CDR1 is SGDLS, CDR2 YYNGEE. The CDR3 length is 15 residues. Trimming cost V 4 bases and J 0 bases, with 11 bases left between them. For the CDR3, the DNA is TGTGCCAGCAGCACCGAGGGAAGCTCCTACAATGAGCAGTTCTTC. Encoded protein: CASSTEGSSYNEQFF.

This chain links TRBV19 with TRBJ2-7; a possible D gene is TRBD2 (5 bases). Trimming removed 4 bases at V and 3 bases at J, with 13 bases between. The CDR3 consists of 14 residues. Per the germline V gene, CDR1 is LNHDA and CDR2 is SQIVND (reference sequence). CDR3 DNA: TGTGCCAGTAGTACCGAACTAGACTACTACGAGCAGTACTTC. Amino acid sequence: CASSTELDYYEQYF. The full variable domain, in which reference TRBV19 and TRBJ2-7 provide the parts outside the CDR3, is DGGITQSPKYLFRKEGQNVTLSCEQNLNHDAMYWYRQDPGQGLRLIYYSQIVNDFQKGDIAEGYSVSREKKESFPLTVTSAQKNPTAFYLCASSTELDYYEQYFGPGTRLTVT.

The rearrangement joins TRBV20-1 to TRBJ1-5; D unresolved. Germline lookup yields CDR1 DFQATT and CDR2 SNEGSKA (reference sequence). V gave up 5 bases and J gave up 0 bases, with 14 bases separating them. CDR3 length equals 15 residues. CDR3 nucleotides: TGCAGTGCTCGTGCCAGGCTCAATAGCAATCAGCCCCAGCATTTT. Translation: CSARARLNSNQPQHF.

This chain uses TRBV28 with TRBJ1-2; the D is unclear. In germline, CDR1 is MDHEN, CDR2 SYDVKM. V lost 3 bases, J lost 5 bases, and 16 bases lay in between. CDR3 length: 15 residues. The CDR3 loop is CASSLALVQLYGYTF. The CDR3 DNA follows: TGTGCCAGCAGTTTGGCATTGGTACAGCTTTATGGCTACACCTTC.

The genes are TRBV5-4 and TRBJ1-1, with 8 bases fitting TRBD1. Germline-derived CDR1 and CDR2 are SGHNT and YYREEE (reference sequence). V lost 5 bases to trimming and J lost 0 bases; unmatched junction nucleotides: 6. This CDR3 region has 15 residues. DNA for the CDR3: TGTGCCAGCAGATGGGCAGGGGGCATGAACACTGAAGCTTTCTTT. It codes for CASRWAGGMNTEAFF.